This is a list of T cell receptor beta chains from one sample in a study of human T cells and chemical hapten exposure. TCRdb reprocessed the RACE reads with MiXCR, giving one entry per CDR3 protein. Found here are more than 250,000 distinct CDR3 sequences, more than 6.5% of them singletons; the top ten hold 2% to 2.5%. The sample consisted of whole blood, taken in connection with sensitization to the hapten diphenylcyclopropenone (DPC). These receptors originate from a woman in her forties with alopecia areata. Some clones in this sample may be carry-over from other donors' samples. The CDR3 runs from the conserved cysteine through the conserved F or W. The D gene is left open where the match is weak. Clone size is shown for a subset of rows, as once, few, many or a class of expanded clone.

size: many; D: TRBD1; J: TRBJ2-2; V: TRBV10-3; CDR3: CANHGTGGSTGELFF; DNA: TGTGCCAACCACGGGACAGGGGGCTCTACCGGGGAGCTGTTTTTT
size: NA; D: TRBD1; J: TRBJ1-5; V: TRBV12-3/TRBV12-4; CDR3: CASSLVPGGINQPQHF; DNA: TGTGCCAGCAGTTTAGTCCCAGGGGGGATTAATCAGCCCCAGCATTTT
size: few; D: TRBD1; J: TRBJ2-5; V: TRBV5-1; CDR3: CASSLTRGRPETQYF; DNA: TGCGCCAGCAGCTTGACCAGGGGGCGACCGGAGACCCAGTACTTC
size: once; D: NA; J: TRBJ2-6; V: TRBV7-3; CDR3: CASSLDLSGANVLTF; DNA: TGTGCCAGCAGCTTAGACTTATCTGGGGCCAACGTCCTGACTTTC
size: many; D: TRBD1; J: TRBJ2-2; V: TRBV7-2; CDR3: CASSLVAGGAVNTGELFF; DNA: TGTGCCAGCAGCCTCGTTGCAGGGGGCGCGGTAAACACCGGGGAGCTGTTTTTT
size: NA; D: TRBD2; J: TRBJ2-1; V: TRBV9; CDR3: CASSTASGREGEQFF; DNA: TGTGCCAGCAGCACAGCAAGCGGGAGGGAGGGTGAGCAGTTCTTC
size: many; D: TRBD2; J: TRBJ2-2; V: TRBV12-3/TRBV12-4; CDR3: CASSLRAGGSTGELFF; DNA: TGTGCCAGCAGTTTACGGGCGGGAGGCAGCACCGGGGAGCTGTTTTTT
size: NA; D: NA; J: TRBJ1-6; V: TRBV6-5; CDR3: CASSEQGGNSPLHF; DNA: TGTGCCAGCAGTGAACAGGGAGGCAATTCACCCCTCCACTTT
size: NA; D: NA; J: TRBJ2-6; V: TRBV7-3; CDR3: CASSSRTVAGSGANVLTF; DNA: TGTGCCAGCAGCTCTCGGACAGTCGCAGGCTCTGGGGCCAACGTCCTGACTTTC
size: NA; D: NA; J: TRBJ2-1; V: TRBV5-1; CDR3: CASSSEGPYNEQFF; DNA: TGCGCCAGCAGCTCGGAGGGACCCTACAATGAGCAGTTCTTC
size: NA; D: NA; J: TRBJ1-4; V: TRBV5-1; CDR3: CASSLAHTSAATNEKLFF; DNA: TGCGCCAGCAGCTTGGCCCACACCAGTGCTGCAACTAATGAAAAACTGTTTTTT
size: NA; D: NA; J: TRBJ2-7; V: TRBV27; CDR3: CASSLRQGIYEQYF; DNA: TGTGCCAGCAGTTTACGGCAGGGGATCTACGAGCAGTACTTC
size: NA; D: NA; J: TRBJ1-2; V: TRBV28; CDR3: CASLRDYGYTF; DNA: TGTGCCAGCTTACGGGACTATGGCTACACCTTC
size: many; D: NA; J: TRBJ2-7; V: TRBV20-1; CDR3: CSASKTGHPYEQYF; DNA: TGCAGTGCTAGCAAAACGGGACACCCTTACGAGCAGTACTTC
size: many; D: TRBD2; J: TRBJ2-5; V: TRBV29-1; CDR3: CSVESTSGGYRETQYF; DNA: TGCAGCGTTGAATCGACTAGCGGCGGATACAGGGAGACCCAGTACTTC
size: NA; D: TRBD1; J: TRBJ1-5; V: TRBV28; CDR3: CASSWTGDSNQPQHF; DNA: TGTGCCAGCAGTTGGACAGGGGACAGCAATCAGCCCCAGCATTTT
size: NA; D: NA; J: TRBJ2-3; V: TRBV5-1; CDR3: CASSPERAADTQYF; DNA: TGCGCCAGCAGCCCAGAGCGAGCGGCAGATACGCAGTATTTT
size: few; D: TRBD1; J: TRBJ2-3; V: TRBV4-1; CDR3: CASSQVSGGAEGTQYF; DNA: TGCGCCAGCAGCCAAGTATCAGGGGGCGCGGAGGGTACGCAGTATTTT
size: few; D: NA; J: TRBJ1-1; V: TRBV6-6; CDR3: CASNPRENTEAFF; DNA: TGTGCCAGCAACCCCAGGGAGAACACTGAAGCTTTCTTT
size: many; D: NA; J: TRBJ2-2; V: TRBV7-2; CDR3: CASSPGLAQTGELFF; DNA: TGTGCCAGCAGCCCGGGACTGGCCCAGACCGGGGAGCTGTTTTTT
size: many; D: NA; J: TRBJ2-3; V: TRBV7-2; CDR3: CASSFRGADTQYF; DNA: TGTGCCAGCAGCTTCAGGGGCGCAGATACGCAGTATTTT
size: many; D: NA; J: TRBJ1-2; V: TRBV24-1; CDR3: CATSDIYGYTF; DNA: TGTGCCACCAGTGATATATATGGCTACACCTTC
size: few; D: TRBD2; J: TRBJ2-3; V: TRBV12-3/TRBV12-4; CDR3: CASSPDGAGGPPRDTQYF; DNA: TGTGCCAGCAGTCCCGACGGAGCGGGAGGGCCTCCCCGAGATACGCAGTATTTT
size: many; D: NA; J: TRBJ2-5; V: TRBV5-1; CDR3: CASSRPPGQETQYF; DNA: TGCGCCAGCAGCCGACCTCCCGGCCAAGAGACCCAGTACTTC
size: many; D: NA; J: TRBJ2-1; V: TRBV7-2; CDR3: CASIPGQGGSGRQFF; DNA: TGTGCCAGCATCCCGGGACAGGGAGGTAGCGGGAGGCAGTTCTTC
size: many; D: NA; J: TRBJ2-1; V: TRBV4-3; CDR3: CASSQNNEQFF; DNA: TGCGCCAGCAGCCAGAACAATGAGCAGTTCTTC
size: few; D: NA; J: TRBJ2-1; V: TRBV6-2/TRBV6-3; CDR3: CASSYYSSSYNEQFF; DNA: TGTGCCAGCAGTTACTACAGTAGCTCCTACAATGAGCAGTTCTTC
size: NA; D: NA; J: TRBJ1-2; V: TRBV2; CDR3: CASSDRGTNYGYTF; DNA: TGTGCCAGCAGTGACAGAGGCACTAACTATGGCTACACCTTC
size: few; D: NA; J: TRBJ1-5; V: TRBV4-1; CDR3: CASSRPTGQGFDQPQHF; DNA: TGCGCCAGCAGCCGGCCAACCGGCCAGGGTTTCGACCAGCCCCAGCATTTT
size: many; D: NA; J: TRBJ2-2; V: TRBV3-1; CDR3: CASSLWPKELFF; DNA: TGTGCCAGCAGCCTCTGGCCGAAGGAGCTGTTTTTT
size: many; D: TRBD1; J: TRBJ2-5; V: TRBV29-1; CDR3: CSVEAGGIETQYF; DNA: TGCAGCGTTGAGGCAGGGGGAATTGAGACCCAGTACTTC
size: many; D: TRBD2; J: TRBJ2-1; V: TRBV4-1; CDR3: CASMGTSGYNEQFF; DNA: TGCGCCAGCATGGGGACTAGCGGATACAATGAGCAGTTCTTC
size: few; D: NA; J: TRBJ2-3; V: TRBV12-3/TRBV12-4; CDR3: CASSLDTGPDTQYF; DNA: TGTGCCAGCAGTTTAGACACAGGGCCAGATACGCAGTATTTT
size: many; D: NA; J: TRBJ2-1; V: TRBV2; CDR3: CASTGYYNEQFF; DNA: TGTGCCAGCACTGGCTACTACAATGAGCAGTTCTTC
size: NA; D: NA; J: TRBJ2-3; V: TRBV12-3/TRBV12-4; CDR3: CASSLAALTDTQYF; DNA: TGTGCCAGCAGTTTAGCAGCACTGACAGATACGCAGTATTTT
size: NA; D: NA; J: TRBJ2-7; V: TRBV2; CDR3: CASSPESHYEQYF; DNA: TGTGCCAGCAGCCCGGAGTCCCACTACGAGCAGTACTTC
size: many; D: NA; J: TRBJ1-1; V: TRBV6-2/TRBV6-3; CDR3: CASSYESNTEAFF; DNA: TGTGCCAGCAGTTACGAATCGAACACTGAAGCTTTCTTT
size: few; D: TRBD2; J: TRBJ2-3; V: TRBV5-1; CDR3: CASSFDSGRATDTQYF; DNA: TGCGCCAGCAGCTTCGATAGCGGGAGGGCCACAGATACGCAGTATTTT
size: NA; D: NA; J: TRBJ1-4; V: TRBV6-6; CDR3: CASSRRTGRLDEKLFF; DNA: TGTGCCAGCAGTCGGCGGACTGGACGGCTGGATGAAAAACTGTTTTTT
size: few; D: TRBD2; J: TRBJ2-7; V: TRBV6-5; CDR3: CASSYTTSGGHYEQYF; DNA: TGTGCCAGCAGTTACACAACTAGCGGGGGACACTACGAGCAGTACTTC
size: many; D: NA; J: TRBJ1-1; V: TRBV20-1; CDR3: CSARVAGRTGFF; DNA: TGCAGTGCTAGAGTAGCTGGACGCACAGGTTTCTTT
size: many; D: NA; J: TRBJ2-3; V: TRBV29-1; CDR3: CSVEQGRTDTQYF; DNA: TGCAGCGTTGAACAGGGTCGCACAGATACGCAGTATTTT
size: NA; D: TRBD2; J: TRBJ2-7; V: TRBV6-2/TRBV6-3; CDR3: CASSGRPSGTFYEQYF; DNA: TGTGCCAGCAGTGGGCGACCTAGCGGGACCTTCTACGAGCAGTACTTC
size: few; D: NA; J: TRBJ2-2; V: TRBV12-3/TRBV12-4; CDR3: CASSFRGGTTNTGELFF; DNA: TGTGCCAGCAGTTTTCGGGGCGGGACAACGAACACCGGGGAGCTGTTTTTT